Each of the 9 T cell receptor beta chains below was sequenced from the same sample in a study of blood T cell repertoires in COVID-19. TCRdb's copy holds only in-frame clones and misses some; the assay was immunoSEQ multiplex PCR. In the table there are 150,000 to 200,000 clones, approximately 90% of which are singletons. The sample taken for sequencing was peripheral blood. The source of these receptors is a woman aged 50 to 60 with acute or convalescent COVID-19.

The J gene is TRBJ1-2, the V gene TRBV19; TRBD1 matches 8 bases. Germline V gene sequence: CDR1 LNHDA, CDR2 SQIVND (reference sequence). This CDR3 has 15 residues. V dropped 9 bases and J dropped 7; count of bases not matched to a gene: 16. For the CDR3, the DNA is TGTGCCAGCCAGGCATCGACAGGGGATAACGTTGGCTACACCTTC. This gives the protein CASQASTGDNVGYTF.

The rearrangement uses TRBV10-3 and TRBJ2-2; D unclear. Germline CDR1 and CDR2: ENHRY and SYGVKD. V lost 7 bases and J lost 6, with 12 bases in between. The CDR3 has 13 residues. This CDR3 reads CAITQTGSGELFF. DNA of the CDR3: TGTGCCATCACCCAGACTGGTTCCGGGGAGCTGTTTTTT.

The chain uses TRBV4-3 and TRBJ2-1, with 11 bases aligning to TRBD2. V was clipped by 4 bases and J by 5 bases; unmatched bases: 4. This CDR3 has 15 residues. Germline V gene lookup returns CDR1 LGHNA and CDR2 YSLEER. The CDR3 sequence is CASSLAGGPNNEQFF. CDR3 nucleotide sequence: TGCGCCAGCAGCCTAGCGGGAGGGCCCAACAATGAGCAGTTCTTC.

The rearrangement links TRBV6-5 to TRBJ1-2, with 12 bases identical to TRBD1. V gave up 5 bases and J gave up 7 bases; unmatched junction bases: 5. There are 14 residues in the CDR3. Germline CDR1 reads MNHEY; CDR2 reads SVGAGI. The CDR3 reads CASSRDRGRGGYTF. The CDR3 DNA follows: TGTGCCAGCAGTCGGGACAGGGGGCGCGGTGGCTACACCTTC.

The chain carries TRBV7-2 and TRBJ2-1; weak D call: TRBD1 (5 bases). Germline V gives CDR1 SGHTA, CDR2 FQGNSA. This CDR3 is 16 amino acids long. V shed 7 bases and J shed 0 bases, with 16 bases lying between them. The CDR3 DNA is TGTGCCAGCAAAAAGGGGTTTTCGAGCTCCTACAATGAGCAGTTCTTC. Its translation: CASKKGFSSSYNEQFF.

The genes are TRBV29-1 and TRBJ1-3; no clear D. The germline V gene has CDR1 SQVTM and CDR2 ANQGSEA. This CDR3 has 12 amino acids. Trimming shortened V by 4 bases and J by 7 bases, and 11 bases separated the two germline ends. The DNA for the CDR3 is TGCAGCGTTGGGGAGGGAACGAACACCATATATTTT. It yields the protein CSVGEGTNTIYF.

The chain joins TRBV27 to TRBJ1-1; 8 bases are shared with TRBD1. This CDR3 has 13 amino acids. The junction had 4 bases not matched to a gene; V was cut back by 6 bases and J by 4 bases. Germline V gene sequence: CDR1 MNHEY, CDR2 SMNVEV (reference sequence). The CDR3 region has the DNA TGTGCCAGCAGATATACAGGGGGCACTGAAGCTTTCTTT. Protein sequence: CASRYTGGTEAFF.

The chain is built from TRBV30 and TRBJ1-2, with TRBD1 matching over 7 bases. The germline V gene has CDR1 GTSNPN and CDR2 SVGIG (reference sequence). This CDR3 spans 14 amino acids. Trimming cost V 4 bases and J 5 bases; bases outside gene matches: 10. The CDR3 loop is CAWKGQVRRYGYTF. CDR3 DNA sequence: TGTGCCTGGAAAGGACAGGTCCGACGTTATGGCTACACCTTC.

The chain is built from TRBV5-8 and TRBJ1-1, with 9 positions matching TRBD1. V lost 0 bases and J lost 4; bases outside the gene matches: 4. In germline, CDR1 is SGHTS, CDR2 YDEGEE. The CDR3 totals 15 residues. The CDR3 sequence is CASSLALDRGTEAFF. The CDR3 DNA reads TGTGCCAGCAGCTTGGCATTGGACAGGGGCACTGAAGCTTTCTTT.